The 30 T cell receptor beta chains given below trace back to one sample, sequenced in a study of OX40 agonist ivuxolimab in advanced cancers. The library was built by means of the immunoSEQ multiplex PCR assay. TCRdb carries this immuneACCESS record with in-frame sequences only. Its versions omit some clonotypes, under half of them owing to an unresolved V gene in the studies checked, with the rest unexplained. This sample has about 18,000 clones in its table, and around 70% of those were observed once. About 16% of the sample is held by the ten biggest clonotypes. The material sequenced was CD4+ or CD8+ T cells sorted from blood, taken in a trial of the OX40 agonist ivuxolimab. The receptor set was obtained from an adult with an advanced solid tumor such as melanoma, head and neck, liver or kidney cancer.

J is TRBJ2-1 and V is TRBV1; the D segment call TRBD2 is taken from the table without a DNA check. TRBV1 is given as a pseudogene. There are 15 residues in the CDR3. The CDR3 loop reads CTSSQDPGLSNEQFF. CDR3 bases: TGCACCAGCAGCCAAGATCCCGGACTTTCCAATGAGCAGTTCTTC.

The chain uses TRBV4-1 and TRBJ1-1, with 8 bases that match TRBD1. The CDR3 contains 15 residues. Germline-derived CDR1 and CDR2 are MGHRA and YSYEKL. Trimming took 0 bases from V and 8 from J; bases not matched to a gene: 8. This CDR3 reads CASSQERTGLTEAFF. The CDR3 nucleotides are TGCGCCAGCAGCCAAGAAAGGACAGGGTTAACCGAAGCTTTCTTT.

This chain links TRBV27 with TRBJ2-5; TRBD2 matches at 7 bases. The CDR3 is made up of 16 amino acids. CDR1 is MNHEY and CDR2 is SMNVEV in the germline V gene (reference sequence). J gave up 5 bases and V 5 bases, and 14 bases lay outside the gene matches. Written as DNA, the CDR3 is TGTGCCAGCAGTCCTCGGGGAGGGCCCGTCGGGGAGACCCAGTACTTC. Translated, it gives CASSPRGGPVGETQYF.

The gene calls are TRBV7-9 and TRBJ2-1, with D hard to call. This CDR3 spans 13 amino acids. V lost 2 bases and J lost 5, with 7 bases in between. Germline CDR1 and CDR2: SEHNR and FQNEAQ (reference sequence). The CDR3 reads CASSLPLDNEQFF. CDR3 DNA sequence: TGTGCCAGCAGCTTACCCCTGGACAATGAGCAGTTCTTC.

The gene calls are TRBV7-9 and TRBJ2-7, with a weak D call TRBD1 (6 bases). The germline V gene encodes CDR1 SEHNR and CDR2 FQNEAQ (reference sequence). Trimming stripped 5 bases from V and 4 bases from J, with 12 bases between. CDR3 length equals 13 residues. Here the CDR3 reads CASSPGHQYEQYF. CDR3 nucleotides: TGTGCCAGCAGCCCGGGACACCAATACGAGCAGTACTTC.

The J gene is TRBJ2-3, the V gene TRBV7-2; D gene unclear. Germline CDR1 is SGHTA and CDR2 is FQGNSA. Trimming pared 1 base from V and 3 bases from J, leaving 8 bases between. This CDR3 is 14 amino acids long. The CDR3 region is CASSLVGQTDTQYF. The CDR3 DNA reads as TGTGCCAGCAGCTTAGTAGGGCAGACAGATACGCAGTATTTT.

V is TRBV9 and J is TRBJ1-1, with TRBD1 as a possible D gene (6 bases). From germline, CDR1 is SGDLS and CDR2 YYNGEE. V was cut by 0 bases and J by 2 bases, with 17 bases left in between. CDR3 length equals 17 residues. The CDR3 is CASSVEGGGGINTEAFF. The CDR3 bases are TGTGCCAGCAGCGTAGAAGGGGGAGGGGGTATCAACACTGAAGCTTTCTTT.

This clone has a single count. The chain has TRBV9 and TRBJ2-2; a weak D match, TRBD2 (6 bases). Between the trimmed V and J ends, which lost 0 bases and 0 bases, there was a span of 12 bases. Germline V CDR1 and CDR2: SGDLS, YYNGEE. The CDR3 contains 17 residues. Written as DNA, the CDR3 is TGTGCCAGCAGCGTAGCTACGGCGGGGACGAACACCGGGGAGCTGTTTTTT. This encodes CASSVATAGTNTGELFF.

This chain connects TRBV6-6 to TRBJ1-1; D is perhaps TRBD1 (6 bases). Germline V gene data show CDR1 as MNHNY and CDR2 as SVGAGI (reference sequence). V was pared by 4 bases and J by 3 bases, with 12 bases between. The CDR3 is 14 residues long. CDR3 sequence: CASSFGQLDTEAFF. The CDR3 DNA reads as TGTGCCAGCAGTTTTGGACAGCTAGACACTGAAGCTTTCTTT.

The chain joins TRBV5-5 to TRBJ1-4; no reliable D call. The V end was cut by 4 bases, the J end by 8 bases, with 12 bases between. There are 13 residues in the CDR3. The germline CDR1 and CDR2 sequences are SGHKS and YYEKEE (reference sequence). This CDR3 is CASSLPNGEKLFF. For the CDR3, the DNA is TGTGCCAGCAGCCTGCCGAACGGAGAAAAACTGTTTTTT.

The chain links TRBV7-3 to TRBJ2-1; 12 nucleotides match TRBD2. Looked up from germline, CDR1 is SGHTA and CDR2 is FQGTGA. The CDR3 contains 18 residues. Trimming removed 5 bases from V and 0 bases from J; junction bases left unmatched: 8. The CDR3 reads CASSPTSGRKSSYNEQFF. Here the CDR3 DNA reads TGTGCCAGCAGCCCAACTAGCGGGAGGAAAAGCTCCTACAATGAGCAGTTCTTC.

The genes are TRBV7-9 and TRBJ2-7; 10 positions match TRBD2. Germline V gene sequence: CDR1 SEHNR, CDR2 FQNEAQ (reference sequence). J was trimmed by 3 bases and V by 1 base; bases with no gene match: 6. The CDR3 is made up of 16 amino acids. For the CDR3, the DNA is TGTGCCAGCAGCTTAGAGAGTCTAGCGGGAGACTACGAGCAGTACTTC. Amino acid sequence: CASSLESLAGDYEQYF.

Concerning this clone itself: At one end the junction does not follow the germline gene, possibly because of a read error. The chain couples TRBV2 to TRBJ2-7; D gene uncertain. Germline V CDR1 and CDR2: SNHLY, FYNNEI. The CDR3 is made up of 15 amino acids. CDR3 loop: CASPTWNSFSSEQYF. In DNA form, the CDR3 reads TGTGCCAGTCCGACCTGGAACTCGTTCTCCTCCGAGCAGTACTTC.

The chain uses TRBV6-5 and TRBJ2-1, with a tentative D call TRBD2 (5 bases). CDR1 MNHEY and CDR2 SVGAGI come from the germline V gene. The CDR3 covers 15 residues. The V end was cut by 3 bases, the J end by 8 bases, with 17 bases between. As DNA, the CDR3 is TGTGCCAGCAGTTATTCAACGGACGGGAACTATGAGCAGTTCTTC. This gives the protein CASSYSTDGNYEQFF.

This clone was seen a single time. J is TRBJ2-1 and V is TRBV18; 9 bases are a match to TRBD1. The CDR3 length is 19 residues. Germline CDR1 reads KGHSH; CDR2 reads LQKENI. V was pared by 5 bases and J by 3 bases, with 17 bases of the junction left unmatched. For the CDR3, the DNA is TGTGCCAGCTCATCGACAGGGGGACCCGGGCGGGATTTCTACAATGAGCAGTTCTTC. Translating it yields CASSSTGGPGRDFYNEQFF. Variable domain in full (rest from reference TRBV18 and TRBJ2-1): NAGVMQNPRHLVRRRGQEARLRCSPMKGHSHVYWYRQLPEEGLKFMVYLQKENIIDESGMPKERFSAEFPKEGPSILRIQQVVRGDSAAYFCASSSTGGPGRDFYNEQFFGPGTRLTVL.

The chain couples TRBV7-8 to TRBJ2-7, with TRBD1 matching over 8 bases. Germline loops: CDR1 SGHVS, CDR2 FQNEAQ. The CDR3 covers 14 residues. V shed 1 base and J 3 bases; nucleotides not matched to a gene: 2. The CDR3 loop reads CASSLGQGYYEQYF. For the CDR3, the DNA is TGTGCCAGCAGCTTAGGACAGGGGTACTACGAGCAGTACTTC. Combining the CDR3 with reference TRBV7-8 and TRBJ2-7 gives the whole variable domain GAGVSQSPRYKVAKRGQDVALRCDPISGHVSLFWYQQALGQGPEFLTYFQNEAQLDKSGLPSDRFFAERPEGSVSTLKIQRTQQEDSAVYLCASSLGQGYYEQYFGPGTRLTVT.

Details on this clone: An end of the junction differs from the germline gene, which may be a read error. The DNA for the CDR3 is TGTGCCATCAGTGACTCCGAGGGGGGGTTCCGGGAAAAACTGTTTTTT. This translates into CAISDSEGGFREKLFF. The V and J genes are TRBV6-6 and TRBJ1-4, with TRBD1 as a possible D gene (6 bases). CDR3 length equals 16 residues. Germline CDR1 is MNHNY and CDR2 is SVGAGI (reference sequence).

The chain uses TRBV9 and TRBJ1-1; D unclear. The CDR3 is 13 residues long. The germline gives CDR1 SGDLS, CDR2 YYNGEE. The ends were cut back, 0 bases at V and 7 bases at J, with 10 bases in the middle. CDR3 residues: CASSVDQFREAFF. In DNA form, the CDR3 reads TGTGCCAGCAGCGTAGACCAATTCCGTGAAGCTTTCTTT.

The genes are TRBV9 and TRBJ2-3; 7 nucleotides agree with TRBD2. The germline V gene encodes CDR1 SGDLS and CDR2 YYNGEE. V shed 3 bases, J shed 4 bases, and the junction held 11 bases outside the gene matches. The CDR3 runs to 16 residues. The CDR3 reads CASSATLAGGADTQYF. The CDR3 coding sequence is TGTGCCAGCAGCGCCACCTTAGCGGGCGGCGCAGATACGCAGTATTTT.

The chain joins TRBV28 to TRBJ2-2; D remains unclear. The CDR3 is 17 residues long. Trimming removed 4 bases at V and 1 base at J, with 16 bases between. Per germline, CDR1 MDHEN and CDR2 SYDVKM. The CDR3 DNA is TGTGCCAGCAGTTCCCCCTTGAGGAGTGGGAACACCGGGGAGCTGTTTTTT. It specifies CASSSPLRSGNTGELFF. The full variable domain, completed using reference TRBV28 and TRBJ2-2, is DVKVTQSSRYLVKRTGEKVFLECVQDMDHENMFWYRQDPGLGLRLIYFSYDVKMKEKGDIPEGYSVSREKKERFSLILESASTNQTSMYLCASSSPLRSGNTGELFFGEGSRLTVL.

V and J are TRBV28 and TRBJ2-2; TRBD1 aligns across 8 bases. Per germline, CDR1 MDHEN and CDR2 SYDVKM. V was clipped by 8 bases and J by 7 bases; unmatched bases: 15. The CDR3 has 16 residues. CDR3: CASSAGQGLFGGELFF. CDR3 DNA: TGTGCCAGCTCGGCCGGACAGGGATTATTTGGCGGGGAGCTGTTTTTT.

The chain combines TRBV6-1 with TRBJ1-1; D gene unclear. There are 13 residues in the CDR3. The V and J ends lost 6 bases and 0 bases respectively, with 8 bases between them. Germline V gives CDR1 MNHNS, CDR2 SASEGT. This CDR3 reads CASSYLLNTEAFF. CDR3 sequence (DNA): TGTGCCAGCAGCTACTTACTGAACACTGAAGCTTTCTTT.

This clone was counted a few times. The chain combines TRBV28 with TRBJ2-3, with 7 positions matching TRBD1. The junction had 7 bases not matched to a gene; V was cut back by 5 bases and J by 2 bases. The CDR3 covers 15 residues. Germline CDR1 reads MDHEN; CDR2 reads SYDVKM. The CDR3 here is CASSLDRPNTDTQYF. For the CDR3, the DNA is TGTGCCAGCAGTCTGGACAGGCCTAACACAGATACGCAGTATTTT.

The CDR3 DNA reads as TGCGCCAGCAGCCAGGGGACAGGGCGAGATACGCAGTATTTT. It is translated as CASSQGTGRDTQYF. This chain connects TRBV4-3 to TRBJ2-3, with TRBD1 matching over 9 bases. Trimming took 3 bases from V and 5 from J; bases not matched to a gene: 3. This CDR3 is 14 amino acids long. Germline lookup yields CDR1 LGHNA and CDR2 YSLEER.

The chain carries TRBV10-3 and TRBJ2-3; 8 nucleotides align to TRBD2. With V trimmed by 8 bases and J by 2 bases, 6 bases remained unmatched. The CDR3 runs 14 residues. Germline V gene data show CDR1 as ENHRY and CDR2 as SYGVKD. CDR3 coding DNA: TGTGCCATCGGAGCTAGCGGGTTCACAGATACGCAGTATTTT. This codes for CAIGASGFTDTQYF.

This clone was seen only a few times. CDR3 loop: CASSQDLEGGLNTEAFF. DNA of the CDR3: TGCGCCAGCAGCCAAGATCTCGAGGGAGGGTTGAACACTGAAGCTTTCTTT. V usage is TRBV4-1 and J usage is TRBJ1-1, with no clear D. The CDR3 has 17 residues. Trimming removed 0 bases from V and 0 bases from J, with 14 bases in between. Germline lookup yields CDR1 MGHRA and CDR2 YSYEKL.

The V gene is TRBV7-9, the J gene TRBJ1-1; possible D gene TRBD1, 5 bases. Germline V gene sequence: CDR1 SEHNR, CDR2 FQNEAQ (reference sequence). V was pared by 5 bases and J by 1 base, with 20 bases between. This CDR3 is 17 amino acids long. CDR3 bases: TGTGCCAGCAGCAGCCACAGGACACAGCCGGGGAACACTGAAGCTTTCTTT. Translating gives CASSSHRTQPGNTEAFF.

The CDR3, as DNA: TGTGCCAGCAGCTTGGGGGGGACAGGGGACGAGCAGTACTTC. Translated, it gives CASSLGGTGDEQYF. The chain combines TRBV7-2 with TRBJ2-7; 10 nucleotides match TRBD1. Germline loops: CDR1 SGHTA, CDR2 FQGNSA. V gave up 3 bases and J gave up 5 bases; unmatched junction bases: 4. The CDR3 extends over 14 amino acids.

The chain uses TRBV21-1 and TRBJ2-2; the table's D gene call, TRBD1, was not cross checked with the DNA. TRBV21-1 is an annotated pseudogene. CDR3 size: 16 residues. In DNA form, the CDR3 reads TGTGCCAGCAGCAAAGCTGGACAGGGTAACACCGGGGAGCTGTTTTTT. Translating gives CASSKAGQGNTGELFF.

The chain joins TRBV9 to TRBJ2-1, with TRBD2 as a possible D gene (7 bases). V was pared by 0 bases and J by 5 bases, with 15 bases between. The CDR3 has 16 amino acids. Germline V CDR1 and CDR2: SGDLS, YYNGEE. In DNA, the CDR3 is TGTGCCAGCAGCGTAGGAGGGGGGGAGCTCAACAATGAGCAGTTCTTC. Its translation is CASSVGGGELNNEQFF.